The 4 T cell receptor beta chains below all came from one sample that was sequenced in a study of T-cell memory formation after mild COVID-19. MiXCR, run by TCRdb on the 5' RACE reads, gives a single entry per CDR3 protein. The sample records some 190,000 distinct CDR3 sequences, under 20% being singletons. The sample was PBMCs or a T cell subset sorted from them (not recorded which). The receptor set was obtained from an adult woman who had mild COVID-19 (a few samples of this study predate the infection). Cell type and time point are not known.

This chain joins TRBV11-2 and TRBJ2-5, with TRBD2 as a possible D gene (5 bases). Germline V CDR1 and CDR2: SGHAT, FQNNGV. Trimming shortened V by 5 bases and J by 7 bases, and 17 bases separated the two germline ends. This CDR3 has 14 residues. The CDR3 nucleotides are TGTGCCAGCAGCCCCAGACACCGCGAGGGGACCCAGTACTTC. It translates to CASSPRHREGTQYF.

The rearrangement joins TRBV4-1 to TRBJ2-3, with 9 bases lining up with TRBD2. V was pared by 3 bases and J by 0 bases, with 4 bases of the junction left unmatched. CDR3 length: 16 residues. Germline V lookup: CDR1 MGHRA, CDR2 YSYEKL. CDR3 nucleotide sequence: TGCGCCAGCAGCCAGTTAGCGGGGGCTAGCACAGATACGCAGTATTTT. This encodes CASSQLAGASTDTQYF.

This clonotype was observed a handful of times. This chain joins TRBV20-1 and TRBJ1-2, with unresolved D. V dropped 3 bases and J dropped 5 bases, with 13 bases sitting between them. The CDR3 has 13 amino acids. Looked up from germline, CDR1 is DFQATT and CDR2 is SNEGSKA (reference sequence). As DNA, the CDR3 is TGCAGTGCTAGTACGGGAATAAGATATGGCTACACCTTC. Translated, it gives CSASTGIRYGYTF.

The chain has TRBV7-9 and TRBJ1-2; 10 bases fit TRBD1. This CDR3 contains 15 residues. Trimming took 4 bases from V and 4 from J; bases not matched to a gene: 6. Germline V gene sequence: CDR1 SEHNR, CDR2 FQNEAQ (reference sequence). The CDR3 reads CASSYGQGDSYGYTF. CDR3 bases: TGTGCCAGCAGCTACGGACAGGGGGACAGCTATGGCTACACCTTC.